The subject of this entry is one TCR beta chain. Germline CDR1 SGHVS, CDR2 FNYEAQ. The CDR3 extends over 17 amino acids. V gave up 5 bases and J gave up 2 bases; unmatched junction bases: 9. This sample is part of a study of T cell changes during pregnancy in multiple sclerosis. Here immunoSEQ multiplex PCR was the method, and the copy in TCRdb shows in-frame clones only, minus some. There are tens of thousands of clones in the sample; more than 85% occur only once, and roughly 3% lies in the top ten. The chain couples TRBV7-6 to TRBJ2-2; 9 bases align to TRBD2. Sequenced material: CD4+ T cells from peripheral blood mononuclear cells, taken in the first trimester of pregnancy. This clonotype originated in a female donor in good health, enrolled as a control in a pregnancy study. The CDR3 bases are TGTGCCAGCAGCCGATCCCCAGCGGGAGGTAACACCGGGGAGCTGTTTTTT. This encodes CASSRSPAGGNTGELFF.